Each of the 17 T cell receptor beta chains below was sequenced from the same sample in a study of blood T cell repertoires in COVID-19. Measured with immunoSEQ multiplex PCR; TCRdb has only the in-frame clones, and not every one. The sample contains roughly 50,000 clones, roughly 90% of which appear only once. The sequenced sample was peripheral blood. Receptors originate from a human donor in a cohort sampled during active COVID-19.

The gene calls are TRBV7-9 and TRBJ2-2; D possibly corresponds to TRBD1 (7 bases). CDR1 and CDR2 from the germline V gene are SEHNR and FQNEAQ (reference sequence). The V gene lost 4 bases and the J gene lost 2 bases, with 14 bases spanning the gap. The CDR3 length is 16 residues. CDR3 protein: CASSSRQGLNTGELFF. The CDR3 region has the DNA TGTGCCAGCAGCTCTAGACAGGGACTCAACACCGGGGAGCTGTTTTTT.

The chain employs TRBV5-6 and TRBJ2-3, with 11 bases fitting TRBD2. V gave up 3 bases and J gave up 1 base; unmatched junction bases: 4. Germline V gene data show CDR1 as SGHDT and CDR2 as YYEEEE. The CDR3 is made up of 16 amino acids. The CDR3 protein is CASSWMTSGGTDTQYF. DNA of the CDR3: TGTGCCAGCAGCTGGATGACTAGCGGGGGCACAGATACGCAGTATTTT.

This chain uses TRBV4-1 with TRBJ2-7; perhaps TRBD1 as D (6 bases). Germline V gene lookup returns CDR1 MGHRA and CDR2 YSYEKL. V lost 0 bases and J 6 bases, leaving 9 bases between the germline ends. CDR3 length: 13 residues. In DNA form, the CDR3 reads TGCGCCAGCAGCCAAGAGCAGGGGTTCGAGCAGTACTTC. As protein: CASSQEQGFEQYF.

This clone was counted a few times. The chain combines TRBV18 with TRBJ1-3; a weak D match, TRBD1 (5 bases). V lost 0 bases, J lost 0 bases, and 6 bases lay in between. Germline lookup yields CDR1 KGHSH and CDR2 LQKENI. The CDR3 totals 15 residues. CDR3 amino acids: CASSPPQVSGNTIYF. The CDR3 region has the DNA TGTGCCAGCTCACCACCACAGGTCTCTGGAAACACCATATATTTT.

The chain has TRBV6-6 and TRBJ1-2; D is unclear. The V and J ends lost 2 bases and 4 bases respectively, with 11 bases between them. CDR1 is MNHNY and CDR2 is SVGAGI in the germline V gene (reference sequence). This CDR3 has 14 amino acids. CDR3 sequence: CASSYEGRSYGYTF. CDR3 coding DNA: TGTGCCAGCAGTTACGAGGGTCGGAGCTATGGCTACACCTTC.

This chain uses TRBV6-2 or TRBV6-3 with TRBJ2-6; 8 positions agree with TRBD1. V dropped 6 bases and J dropped 1; count of bases not matched to a gene: 8. Germline values: CDR1 MNHEY, CDR2 SVGEGT. The CDR3 consists of 17 residues. The CDR3 sequence is CASSPDRGGSGANVLTF. CDR3 bases: TGTGCCAGCAGCCCTGACAGGGGCGGTTCTGGGGCCAACGTCCTGACTTTC.

The gene calls are TRBV4-3 and TRBJ2-7, with 9 positions matching TRBD1. The CDR3 sequence is 19 residues long. CDR1 is LGHNA, CDR2 YSLEER, per germline. Trimming removed 1 base from V and 3 bases from J; junction bases left unmatched: 16. CDR3 amino acids: CASSQGHPFDRGNFYEQYF. In nucleotides, the CDR3 is TGCGCCAGCAGCCAAGGTCACCCCTTCGACAGGGGGAATTTCTACGAGCAGTACTTC.

This chain connects TRBV9 to TRBJ1-6; tentative D call: TRBD1 (6 bases). The CDR3 has 14 amino acids. Per germline, CDR1 SGDLS and CDR2 YYNGEE. The ends were cut back, 3 bases at V and 5 bases at J, with 9 bases in the middle. The CDR3 sequence is CASSAGVNNSPLHF. CDR3 DNA sequence: TGTGCCAGCAGCGCAGGGGTCAATAATTCACCCCTCCACTTT. Complete variable domain (other parts from reference TRBV9 and TRBJ1-6): DSGVTQTPKHLITATGQRVTLRCSPRSGDLSVYWYQQSLDQGLQFLIQYYNGEERAKGNILERFSAQQFPDLHSELNLSSLELGDSALYFCASSAGVNNSPLHFGNGTRLTVT.

The V and J genes are TRBV7-6 and TRBJ1-6; D may be TRBD1 (6 bases). CDR1 is SGHVS and CDR2 is FNYEAQ in the germline V gene. CDR3 length equals 15 residues. V lost 0 bases to trimming and J lost 9 bases, with 12 bases between them. CDR3 in amino acids: CASSLAGTGSSPLHF. CDR3 coding DNA: TGTGCCAGCAGCTTAGCGGGCACAGGGAGTTCACCCCTCCACTTT.

This clone was observed a few times. The V and J genes are TRBV27 and TRBJ2-1; 9 bases align to TRBD2. Per germline, CDR1 MNHEY and CDR2 SMNVEV (reference sequence). This CDR3 region has 18 residues. V lost 10 bases, J lost 1 base, and 17 bases stayed unmatched. CDR3 sequence (DNA): TGTGCCACCAAAGGGCGGGGGGGCTTGCTTGGTTCCTACAATGAGCAGTTCTTC. Its protein is CATKGRGGLLGSYNEQFF.

The count of this clone is one. The chain couples TRBV2 to TRBJ1-2; D perhaps matches TRBD1 (5 bases). This CDR3 spans 13 amino acids. From germline, CDR1 is SNHLY and CDR2 FYNNEI. Trimming pared 7 bases from V and 2 bases from J, leaving 11 bases between. The CDR3 spells CASIKGRNYGYTF. For the CDR3, the DNA is TGTGCCAGCATTAAGGGGAGGAACTATGGCTACACCTTC.

This clone was seen a single time. The chain is built from TRBV7-2 and TRBJ1-6; D is uncertain. Germline V gene lookup returns CDR1 SGHTA and CDR2 FQGNSA. Trimming left V 1 base short and J 11 bases short, with 15 bases between. This CDR3 comprises 15 residues. The CDR3 reads CASSLGAGLSPPLHF. The CDR3 nucleotides are TGTGCCAGCAGCTTAGGGGCGGGGTTGAGTCCACCCCTCCACTTT. Drawing the rest from reference TRBV7-2 and TRBJ1-6, the complete variable domain is GAGVSQSPSNKVTEKGKDVELRCDPISGHTALYWYRQSLGQGLEFLIYFQGNSAPDKSGLPSDRFSAERTGGSVSTLTIQRTQQEDSAVYLCASSLGAGLSPPLHFGNGTRLTVT.

This chain connects TRBV5-1 to TRBJ1-2; D is possibly TRBD1 (5 bases). The CDR3 sequence is 13 residues long. V dropped 5 bases and J dropped 3 bases, with 11 bases sitting between them. Germline V gives CDR1 SGHRS, CDR2 YFSETQ. CDR3 in DNA: TGCGCCAGCAGTGCGGGGGGTTACTATGGCTACACCTTC. This gives the protein CASSAGGYYGYTF.

The V call is TRBV6-2 or TRBV6-3, the J call TRBJ1-5; the D is unclear. Trimming shortened V by 6 bases and J by 0 bases, and 15 bases separated the two germline ends. The CDR3 extends over 16 amino acids. Germline values: CDR1 MNHEY, CDR2 SVGEGT. Here the CDR3 DNA reads TGTGCCAGCAGCCGTTCCTCACGGTATAGCAATCAGCCCCAGCATTTT. Protein: CASSRSSRYSNQPQHF.

Turning to this clone: One junction end disagrees with the germline gene, perhaps due to a read error. The chain couples TRBV6-5 to TRBJ2-1, with D perhaps TRBD2 (6 bases). The CDR3 runs 12 residues. Germline V gene data show CDR1 as MNHEY and CDR2 as SVGAGI. CDR3 DNA: TGCGTTCCCGGGGGCTCCTACAATGAGCAGTTCTTC. As protein: CVPGGSYNEQFF.

The chain recombines TRBV2 with TRBJ2-7, with TRBD1 matching 8 bases. CDR1 is SNHLY, CDR2 FYNNEI, per germline. Losses at the gene ends were 9 bases for V and 0 bases for J; bases not matched to a gene: 4. The CDR3 totals 13 residues. In DNA, the CDR3 is TGTGCCAGGCAGGGGGCGGGCTCCTACGAGCAGTACTTC. This codes for CARQGAGSYEQYF.

The V gene is TRBV28, the J gene TRBJ2-1; 7 nucleotides match TRBD1. Trimming removed 3 bases from V and 9 bases from J; junction bases left unmatched: 11. The germline V gene encodes CDR1 MDHEN and CDR2 SYDVKM. This CDR3 has 15 residues. CDR3 bases: TGTGCCAGCAGTTTTACCCAGACAGGGAACCGTGAGCAGTTCTTC. It codes for CASSFTQTGNREQFF.